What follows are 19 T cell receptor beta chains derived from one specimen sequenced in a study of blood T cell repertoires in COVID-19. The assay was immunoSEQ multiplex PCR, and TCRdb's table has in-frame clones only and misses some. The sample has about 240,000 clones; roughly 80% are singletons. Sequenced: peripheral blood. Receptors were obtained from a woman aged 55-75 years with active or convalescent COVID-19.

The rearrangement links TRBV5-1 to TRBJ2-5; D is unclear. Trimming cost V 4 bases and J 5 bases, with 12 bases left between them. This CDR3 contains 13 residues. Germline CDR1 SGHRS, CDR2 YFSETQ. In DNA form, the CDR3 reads TGCGCCAGCAGCCCTCCCGTGGAGGAGACCCAGTACTTC. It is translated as CASSPPVEETQYF.

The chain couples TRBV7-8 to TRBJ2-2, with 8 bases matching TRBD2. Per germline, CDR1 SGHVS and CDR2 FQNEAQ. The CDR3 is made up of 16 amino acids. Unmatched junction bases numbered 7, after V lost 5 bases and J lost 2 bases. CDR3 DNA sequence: TGTGCCAGCAGCAAACTAGCGGCCAGTAACACCGGGGAGCTGTTTTTT. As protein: CASSKLAASNTGELFF.

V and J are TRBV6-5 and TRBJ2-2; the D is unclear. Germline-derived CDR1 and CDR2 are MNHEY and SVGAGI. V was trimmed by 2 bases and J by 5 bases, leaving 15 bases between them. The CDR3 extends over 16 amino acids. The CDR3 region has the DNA TGTGCCAGCAGTTACGAAGGCAGCCCGAGGACCGGGGAGCTGTTTTTT. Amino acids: CASSYEGSPRTGELFF.

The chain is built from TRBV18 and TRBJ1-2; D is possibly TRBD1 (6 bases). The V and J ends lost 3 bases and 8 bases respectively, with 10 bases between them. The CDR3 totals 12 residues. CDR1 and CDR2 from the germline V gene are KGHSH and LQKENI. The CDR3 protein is CASSPRGEGYTF. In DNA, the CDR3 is TGTGCCAGCTCACCCAGGGGCGAAGGCTACACCTTC.

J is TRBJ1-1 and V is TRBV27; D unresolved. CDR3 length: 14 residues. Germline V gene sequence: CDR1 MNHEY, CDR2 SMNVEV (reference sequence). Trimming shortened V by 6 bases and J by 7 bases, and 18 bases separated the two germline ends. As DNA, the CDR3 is TGTGCCAGCAGATCGCTGAGGAATCGGGGTGAAGCTTTCTTT. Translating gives CASRSLRNRGEAFF.

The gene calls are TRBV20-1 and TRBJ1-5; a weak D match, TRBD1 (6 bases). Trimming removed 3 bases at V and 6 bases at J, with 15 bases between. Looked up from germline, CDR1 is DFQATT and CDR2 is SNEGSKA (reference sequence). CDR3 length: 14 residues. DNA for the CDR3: TGCAGTGCTAGTCTTGCGGGGGCTAGTCAGCCCCAGCATTTT. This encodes CSASLAGASQPQHF.

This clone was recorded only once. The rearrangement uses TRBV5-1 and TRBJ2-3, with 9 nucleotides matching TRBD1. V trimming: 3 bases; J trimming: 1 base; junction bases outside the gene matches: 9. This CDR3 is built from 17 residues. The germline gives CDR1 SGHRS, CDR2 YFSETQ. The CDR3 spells CASSSLQGAYRTDTQYF. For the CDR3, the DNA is TGCGCCAGCAGCTCGTTACAGGGGGCGTATCGCACAGATACGCAGTATTTT.

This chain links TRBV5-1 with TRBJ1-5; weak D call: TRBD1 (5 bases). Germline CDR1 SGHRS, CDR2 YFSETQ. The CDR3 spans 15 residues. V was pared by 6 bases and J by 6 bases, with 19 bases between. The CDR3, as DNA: TGCGCCAGCACGCCGAACGGGGGATACGGTCAGCCCCAGCATTTT. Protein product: CASTPNGGYGQPQHF.

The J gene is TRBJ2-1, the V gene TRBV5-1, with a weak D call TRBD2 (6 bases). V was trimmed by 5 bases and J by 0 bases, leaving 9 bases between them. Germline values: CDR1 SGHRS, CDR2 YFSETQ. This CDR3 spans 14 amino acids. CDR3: CASSGGSSYNEQFF. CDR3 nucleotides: TGCGCCAGCAGTGGAGGGAGCTCCTACAATGAGCAGTTCTTC. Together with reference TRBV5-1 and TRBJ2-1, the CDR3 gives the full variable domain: KAGVTQTPRYLIKTRGQQVTLSCSPISGHRSVSWYQQTPGQGLQFLFEYFSETQRNKGNFPGRFSGRQFSNSRSEMNVSTLELGDSALYLCASSGGSSYNEQFFGPGTRLTVL.

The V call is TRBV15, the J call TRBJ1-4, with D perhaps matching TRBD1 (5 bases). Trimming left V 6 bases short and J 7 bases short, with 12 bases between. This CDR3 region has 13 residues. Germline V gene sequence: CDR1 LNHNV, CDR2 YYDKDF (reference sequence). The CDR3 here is CATRDKPAEKLFF. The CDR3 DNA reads TGTGCCACCAGGGACAAGCCTGCTGAAAAACTGTTTTTT.

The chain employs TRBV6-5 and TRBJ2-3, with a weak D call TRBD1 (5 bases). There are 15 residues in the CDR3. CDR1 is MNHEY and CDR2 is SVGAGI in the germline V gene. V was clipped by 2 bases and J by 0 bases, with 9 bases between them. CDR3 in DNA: TGTGCCAGCAGTTACCAGGGATTCAGCACAGATACGCAGTATTTT. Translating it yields CASSYQGFSTDTQYF.

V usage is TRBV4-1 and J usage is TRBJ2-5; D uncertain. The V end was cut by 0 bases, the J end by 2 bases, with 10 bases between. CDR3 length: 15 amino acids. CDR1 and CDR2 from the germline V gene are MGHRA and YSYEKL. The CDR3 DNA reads TGCGCCAGCAGCCAAGATCCCGCAGGACAAGAGACCCAGTACTTC. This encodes CASSQDPAGQETQYF.

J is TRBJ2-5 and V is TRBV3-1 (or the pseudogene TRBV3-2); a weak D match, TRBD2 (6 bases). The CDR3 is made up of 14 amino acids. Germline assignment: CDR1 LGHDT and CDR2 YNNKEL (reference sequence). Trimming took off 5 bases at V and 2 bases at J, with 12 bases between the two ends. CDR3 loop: CASSRWDFQETQYF. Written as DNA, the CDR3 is TGTGCCAGCAGCAGATGGGACTTTCAAGAGACCCAGTACTTC.

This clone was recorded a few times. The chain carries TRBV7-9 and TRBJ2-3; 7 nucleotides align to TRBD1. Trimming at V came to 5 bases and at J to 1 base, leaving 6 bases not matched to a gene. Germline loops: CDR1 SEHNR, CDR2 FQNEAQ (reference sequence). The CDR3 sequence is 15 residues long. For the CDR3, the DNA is TGTGCCAGCAGCCCATTAGGACAGGGCACAGATACGCAGTATTTT. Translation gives CASSPLGQGTDTQYF. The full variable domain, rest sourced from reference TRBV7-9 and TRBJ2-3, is DTGVSQNPRHKITKRGQNVTFRCDPISEHNRLYWYRQTLGQGPEFLTYFQNEAQLEKSRLLSDRFSAERPKGSFSTLEIQRTEQGDSAMYLCASSPLGQGTDTQYFGPGTRLTVL.

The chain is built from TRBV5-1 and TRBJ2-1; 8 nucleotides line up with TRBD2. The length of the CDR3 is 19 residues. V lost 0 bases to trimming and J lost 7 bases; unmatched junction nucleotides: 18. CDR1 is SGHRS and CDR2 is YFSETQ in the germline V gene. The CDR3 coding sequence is TGCGCCAGCAGCTTGGCCGCGATAGCGGGACCCGGCCTGGGTAATGAGCAGTTCTTC. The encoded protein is CASSLAAIAGPGLGNEQFF.

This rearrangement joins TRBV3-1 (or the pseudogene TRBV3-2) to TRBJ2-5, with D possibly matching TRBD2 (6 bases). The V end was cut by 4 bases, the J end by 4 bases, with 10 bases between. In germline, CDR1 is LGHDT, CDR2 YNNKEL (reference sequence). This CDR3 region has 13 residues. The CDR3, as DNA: TGTGCCAGCAGCCCCCTGGGAGGAGAGACCCAGTACTTC. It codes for CASSPLGGETQYF.

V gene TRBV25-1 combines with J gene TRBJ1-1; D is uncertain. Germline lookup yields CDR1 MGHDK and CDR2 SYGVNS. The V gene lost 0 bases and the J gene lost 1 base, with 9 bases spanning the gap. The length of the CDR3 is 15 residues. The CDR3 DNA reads TGTGCCAGCAGTGAATATATGAACGGGAACACTGAAGCTTTCTTT. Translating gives CASSEYMNGNTEAFF.

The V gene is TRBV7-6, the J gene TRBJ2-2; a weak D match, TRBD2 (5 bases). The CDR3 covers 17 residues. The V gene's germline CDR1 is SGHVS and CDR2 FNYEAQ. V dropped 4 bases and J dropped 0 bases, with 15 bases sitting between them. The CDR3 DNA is TGTGCCAGCAGCTCTCCGGGATTCGAACCGAACACCGGGGAGCTGTTTTTT. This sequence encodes CASSSPGFEPNTGELFF.

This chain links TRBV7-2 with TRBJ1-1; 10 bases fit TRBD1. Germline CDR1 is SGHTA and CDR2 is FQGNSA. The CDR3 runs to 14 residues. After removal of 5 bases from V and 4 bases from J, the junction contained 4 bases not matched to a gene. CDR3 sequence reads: CASSPRQGATEAFF. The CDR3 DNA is TGTGCCAGCAGCCCCCGACAGGGGGCCACTGAAGCTTTCTTT.